This T cell receptor (beta chain) emerged from a study of blood T cells in healthy people across ages. About the research overall: Through template switching, about one barcoded beta molecule was captured per two T cells, as measured in model experiments. Study-wide results and caveats: Whereas aged donors had fewer naive CD4+ cells, long-lived donors had more of them and higher diversity.

A second PCR of about 7 to 12 cycles used a sample-barcoded 5' primer and a J-beta primer mix. MiXCR, run by TCRdb on the 5' RACE reads, gives a single entry per CDR3 protein. The sample gives about 640,000 distinct CDR3 sequences, about 28% of which show up once; approximately 14% is in the top ten. The CDR3 runs 12 residues. V lost 3 bases and J lost 4, with 6 bases in between. Per germline, CDR1 MDHEN and CDR2 SYDVKM. In the case of this clonotype: The antigen is unknown.

The chain couples TRBV28 to TRBJ1-2; D gene unclear. The TCR sequence derives from a woman of 80 years or more in good health. The sample comprised blood. The CDR3 DNA reads as TGTGCCAGCAGTTTGTCTTTCTATGGCTACACCTTC. Protein: CASSLSFYGYTF.